The present T cell receptor beta chain was sequenced within a study of blood T cell repertoires in COVID-19. Generated by immunoSEQ multiplex PCR, the TCRdb table keeps only in-frame clones and is missing some. The table lists over 70,000 clones, roughly four fifths of them singletons, with around 6.9% in the top ten. This CDR3 is 15 amino acids long. Germline-derived CDR1 and CDR2 are KGHSH and LQKENI. Trimming left V 3 bases short and J 5 bases short, with 17 bases between. V is TRBV18 and J is TRBJ2-7; a weak D match, TRBD1 (7 bases). Sample: peripheral blood. The source of this sequence is a man aged 30-40 years with COVID-19, enrolled during active disease. CDR3: CASSPFRQGGHEQYF. The CDR3 DNA sequence: TGTGCCAGCTCACCCTTTCGACAGGGAGGTCACGAGCAGTACTTC.